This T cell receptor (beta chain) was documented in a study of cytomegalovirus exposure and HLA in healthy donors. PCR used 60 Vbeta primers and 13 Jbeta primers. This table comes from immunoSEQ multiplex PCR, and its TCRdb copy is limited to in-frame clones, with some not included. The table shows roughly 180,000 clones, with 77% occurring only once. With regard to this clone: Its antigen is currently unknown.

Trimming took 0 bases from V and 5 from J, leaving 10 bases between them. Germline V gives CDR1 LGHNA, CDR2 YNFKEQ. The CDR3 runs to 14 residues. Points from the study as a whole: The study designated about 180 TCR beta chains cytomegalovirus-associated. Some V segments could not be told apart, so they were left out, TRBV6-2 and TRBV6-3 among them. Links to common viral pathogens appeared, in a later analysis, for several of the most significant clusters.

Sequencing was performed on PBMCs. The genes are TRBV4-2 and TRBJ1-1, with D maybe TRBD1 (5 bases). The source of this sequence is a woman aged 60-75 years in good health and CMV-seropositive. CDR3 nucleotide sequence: TGTGCCAGCAGCCAAGATCGGGGGGGGACTGAAGCTTTCTTT. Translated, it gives CASSQDRGGTEAFF.